This T cell receptor beta chain appears in the sequencing data of a study of memory CD4+ T cells and cytomegalovirus serostatus. As for the study in general: Healthy Belgian adult donors included fewer than 10 CMV-positive and some 25 CMV-negative people. Broader study findings: Of under 200 reported CMV TCRbeta sequences, 60 to 85 were found in memory CD4+ repertoires.

This CDR3 region has 16 residues. The germline gives CDR1 MNHEY, CDR2 SMNVEV (reference sequence). Trimming took 2 bases from V and 5 from J, leaving 18 bases between them. The sort gate was single viable CD3+CD4+CD8-CD45RO+ cells for memory CD4+ T cells. As regards this clone: What it recognizes is unknown.

Per the original data handling: Out-of-frame sequences were removed, leaving 2 million to 2.5 million distinct TCRbeta sequences. Produced via immunoSEQ multiplex PCR; TCRdb's table is partial and in-frame only. Clone size and the V and J calls come from that table; the DNA yielded D and trimming. This sample has around 54,000 clones; around four fifths occur once, and the top ten carry approximately 0.7%. The chain links TRBV27 to TRBJ2-5; D could derive from TRBD1 or TRBD2 (6 bases each). The TCR sequence derives from an adult in good health and CMV-seronegative. Material: memory CD4+ T cells from blood. CDR3 region: CASSLRGSRAGETQYF. The CDR3 bases are TGTGCCAGCAGTTTAAGGGGGAGTAGAGCGGGCGAGACCCAGTACTTC.